The next 4 T cell receptor beta chains were all read from a single sample in a study of liver allograft versus peripheral blood T cells. Study details: Liver transplant recipients had T cell receptor repertoires compared between transplanted liver and peripheral blood.

A single record per CDR3 protein comes from TCRdb applying MiXCR to the reads. Its clone listing holds 60 to 85 distinct CDR3 sequences. Receptor source: a human patient who had a liver transplant. The graft donor may have given rise to some T cells.

This clonotype is classed as large. The chain joins TRBV28 to TRBJ1-2, with no clear D. The CDR3 sequence is 12 residues long. Germline lookup yields CDR1 MDHEN and CDR2 SYDVKM. Deletions cut 6 bases from V and 3 bases from J, with 8 bases between. The CDR3 spells CASSLRDYGYTF. Here the CDR3 DNA reads TGTGCCAGCAGCCTAAGGGACTATGGCTACACCTTC.

Sample share makes this clonotype large. The J gene is TRBJ2-2, the V gene TRBV19, with unresolved D. V was clipped by 5 bases and J by 7 bases, with 11 bases between them. There are 13 residues in the CDR3. Germline-derived CDR1 and CDR2 are LNHDA and SQIVND (reference sequence). This chain's CDR3 is CASSVDNFGELFF. The CDR3 coding sequence is TGTGCCAGTAGTGTCGACAATTTCGGGGAGCTGTTTTTT.

This clonotype qualifies as hyperexpanded (1% or more). This chain joins TRBV19 and TRBJ1-6; D unclear. Trimming shortened V by 5 bases and J by 0 bases, and 11 bases separated the two germline ends. This CDR3 is built from 16 residues. Germline CDR1 LNHDA, CDR2 SQIVND (reference sequence). This CDR3 reads CASSERRGSYNSPLHF. The CDR3 DNA is TGTGCCAGTAGTGAACGGCGTGGCTCCTATAATTCACCCCTCCACTTT.

This clonotype is labeled as hyperexpanded. The V call is TRBV6-1, the J call TRBJ2-7, with D maybe TRBD1 (6 bases). The CDR3 is 14 residues long. Germline values: CDR1 MNHNS, CDR2 SASEGT. V was cut by 7 bases and J by 2 bases, with 15 bases left in between. The CDR3 DNA reads TGTGCCAGCAAAGAAGGGGGTGATGCCTACGAGCAGTACTTC. It yields the protein CASKEGGDAYEQYF.